The clone carrying this TCR beta chain occurred once. Its target is not known. At collection, donors were nominally healthy, but unrecorded immune exposures were probable. The PCR had 60 Vbeta and 13 Jbeta primers. Sequencing used immunoSEQ multiplex PCR; TCRdb keeps in-frame clones, though not all of them. The sample yields 90,000 to 150,000 clones, 75% to 90% seen once. The sample belongs to a study of cytomegalovirus exposure and HLA in healthy donors. Study results and limitations: An ancestry cluster, one associated with Asian ancestry, reportedly showed fewer N-insertions than the approximately 670-donor mean in a later analysis.

With 4 bases clipped from V and 8 bases from J, the junction kept 18 bases outside the gene matches. The length of the CDR3 is 17 residues. Germline values: CDR1 SEHNR, CDR2 FQNEAQ (reference sequence). Sequenced: PBMCs. The receptor was isolated from a man aged 40-49 years in good health and CMV-seronegative. The chain recombines TRBV7-9 with TRBJ1-2; 8 positions agree with TRBD1. This chain's CDR3 is CASSSDTERTGQSGYTF. CDR3 coding DNA: TGTGCCAGCAGCTCGGATACAGAGAGGACAGGGCAAAGCGGCTACACCTTC.